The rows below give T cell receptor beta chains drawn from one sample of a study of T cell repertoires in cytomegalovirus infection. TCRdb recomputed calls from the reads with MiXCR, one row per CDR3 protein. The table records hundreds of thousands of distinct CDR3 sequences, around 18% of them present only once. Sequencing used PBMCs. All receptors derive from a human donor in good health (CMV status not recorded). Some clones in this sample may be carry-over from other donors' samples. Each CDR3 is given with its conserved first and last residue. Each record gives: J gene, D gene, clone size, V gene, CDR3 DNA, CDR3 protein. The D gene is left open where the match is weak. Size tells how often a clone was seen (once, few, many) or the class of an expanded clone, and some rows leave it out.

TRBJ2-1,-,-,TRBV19,TGTGCCAGTAGTATAGGTGGTAGGAATGAGCAGTTCTTC,CASSIGGRNEQFF
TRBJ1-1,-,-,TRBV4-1,TGCGCCAGCAGCCAAGATCTGGGGGCAGCTAACACTGAAGCTTTCTTT,CASSQDLGAANTEAFF
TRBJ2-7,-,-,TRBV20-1,TGCAGTGCTTGGGGAGATACCTACGAGCAGTACTTC,CSAWGDTYEQYF
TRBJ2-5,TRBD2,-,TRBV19,TGTGCCAGTAGTATAGACCGGACTAGCGGGAGTCTCCGGGAGACCCAGTACTTC,CASSIDRTSGSLRETQYF
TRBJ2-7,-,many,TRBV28,TGTGCCAGCAGGAGGGGTGTGGCTGCCGCCTACGAGCAGTACTTC,CASRRGVAAAYEQYF
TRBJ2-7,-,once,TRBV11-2,TGTGCCAGCAGCCGGATGCTCGGCTACGAGCGGTACTTC,CASSRMLGYERYF
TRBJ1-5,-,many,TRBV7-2,TGTGCCAGCAGCTTAGAAGGGGTTGGCAATCAGCCCCAGCATTTT,CASSLEGVGNQPQHF
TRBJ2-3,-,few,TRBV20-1,TGCAGTGCTAGATCCTTGTGGGGGGAGGGGGGCACAGATACGCAGTATTTT,CSARSLWGEGGTDTQYF
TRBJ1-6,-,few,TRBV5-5,TGTGCCAGCAGCTTCCTCGGACCCCTCCACTTT,CASSFLGPLHF
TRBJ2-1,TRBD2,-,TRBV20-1,TGCAGTGCTAGTAAAGCGGGAGGCCACAATGAGCAGTTCTTC,CSASKAGGHNEQFF
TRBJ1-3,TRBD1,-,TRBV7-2,TGTGCCAGCAGCGATCAACCACAGGGGACTGGAAACACCATATATTTT,CASSDQPQGTGNTIYF
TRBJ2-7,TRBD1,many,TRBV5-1,TGCGCCAGCAGCGATCCGGGACAGGGGGGGGACGAGCAGTACTTC,CASSDPGQGGDEQYF
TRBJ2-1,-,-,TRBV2,TGTGCCAGCAAAATGACAGGTTTTGCCTACAATGAGCAGTTCTTC,CASKMTGFAYNEQFF
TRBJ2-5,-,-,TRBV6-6,TGTGCCAGCAGCTCCTCCCACGGGGGCGGGGAGACCCAGTACTTC,CASSSSHGGGETQYF
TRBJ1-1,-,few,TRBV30,TGTGCCTGGAGGGGCCCACTCTGGAGTACTGAAGCTTTCTTT,CAWRGPLWSTEAFF
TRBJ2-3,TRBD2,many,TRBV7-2,TGTGCCAGCAGCTCCCGGCGCGGGAGCCAAGGTACGCAGTATTTT,CASSSRRGSQGTQYF
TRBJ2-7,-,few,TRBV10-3,TGTGCCATCAGTACAACTACGGGACACCCACTTATTGGATTC,CAISTTTGHPLIGF
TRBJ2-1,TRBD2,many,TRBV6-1,TGTGCCAGCAGTGAATTCGCGGCGGGAGGGCCCAATGAGCAGTTCTTC,CASSEFAAGGPNEQFF
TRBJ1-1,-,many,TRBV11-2,TGTGCCAGCAGCTTGCCGTTTATCTCGAGCACTGAAGCTTTCTTT,CASSLPFISSTEAFF
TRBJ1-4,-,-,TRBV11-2,TGTGCCAGCAGCAACCTCGGGGGAGGAAATGAAAAACTGTTTTTT,CASSNLGGGNEKLFF